Sequencing of this TCR beta chain was carried out in a study of identical twins. TCRdb passed the 5' RACE reads through MiXCR, listing each CDR3 protein once. The sample holds a few hundred thousand distinct CDR3 sequences, approximately 8% seen once. Study results and caveats: Part of the zero-insertion signal could reflect confounding by invariant MAIT and iNKT cells. Models predicted too little out-of-frame TCR alpha sharing in monozygotic twins. With beta out-of-frame sequences, excess sharing by twins was weaker.

Concerning this clonotype: What it binds is not known.

Germline V gene sequence: CDR1 SGHRS, CDR2 YFSETQ. This CDR3 spans 15 amino acids. V was pared by 0 bases and J by 5 bases, with 5 bases of the junction left unmatched. The same data also contributed to another study, on yellow fever vaccine responses in identical twins.

The V and J genes are TRBV5-1 and TRBJ2-5, with 9 bases aligning to TRBD1. The sample consisted of memory (CD45RO+) T cells sorted from blood. This TCR came from a woman aged 18 to 35 in good health. CDR3 coding DNA: TGCGCCAGCAGCTTGGGGACAGGGGCCGGGGAGACCCAGTACTTC. This translates into CASSLGTGAGETQYF.